A selection of T cell receptor beta chains follows, all from one sample in a study of Graves' ophthalmopathy and Graves' hyperthyroidism. TCRdb fed the multiplex PCR reads into MiXCR, producing one record per CDR3 protein. The sample lists a few hundred thousand distinct CDR3 sequences, around 21% occurring once. The sequenced material came from peripheral blood. These receptors were obtained from a young woman with stable Graves' hyperthyroidism. The CDR3 runs from the conserved cysteine through the conserved F or W. The D gene is left open where the match is weak. Not every row has a clone size; where given, it reads once, few, many or a size class.

V gene	clone size	D gene	CDR3 length	J gene	CDR3 protein	CDR3 DNA
TRBV6-5	many	TRBD2	15	TRBJ2-7	CASSLLAGAAYEQYF	TGTGCCAGCAGTCTTCTAGCGGGGGCCGCCTACGAGCAGTACTTC
TRBV12-3/TRBV12-4	NA	NA	16	TRBJ2-5	CASSLWARSSQETQYF	TGTGCCAGCAGTTTATGGGCCAGAAGTTCACAAGAGACCCAGTACTTC
TRBV28	many	TRBD1	15	TRBJ2-3	CASSLGQGATDTQYF	TGTGCCAGCAGTTTGGGACAGGGGGCGACAGATACGCAGTATTTT
TRBV20-1	NA	TRBD1	16	TRBJ1-1	CSAGGRAGGMSTEAFF	TGCAGTGCTGGAGGGAGGGCAGGGGGAATGTCCACTGAAGCTTTCTTT
TRBV10-1	many	NA	15	TRBJ2-7	CASSLDLSKPYEQYF	TGCGCCAGCAGTCTGGACTTATCGAAACCCTACGAGCAGTACTTC
TRBV6-2/TRBV6-3	many	NA	14	TRBJ2-5	CASSMWRKEETQYF	TGTGCCAGCAGTATGTGGCGGAAGGAAGAGACCCAGTACTTC
TRBV19	many	NA	13	TRBJ1-2	CASSIGGHRGYTF	TGTGCCAGTAGTATCGGAGGGCATAGGGGCTACACCTTC
TRBV10-2	many	NA	13	TRBJ2-7	CASSDLRGYEQYF	TGCGCCAGCAGTGATCTCAGGGGTTACGAGCAGTACTTC
TRBV6-2/TRBV6-3	few	NA	14	TRBJ2-2	CASGATGITGELFF	TGTGCCAGCGGGGCTACAGGGATCACCGGGGAGCTGTTTTTT
TRBV28	NA	TRBD1	15	TRBJ1-2	CASSLQGAPLSGYTF	TGTGCCAGCAGTCTACAGGGGGCCCCTTTAAGTGGCTACACCTTC
TRBV6-5	many	NA	16	TRBJ2-7	CASSYLPEQGRNEQYF	TGTGCCAGCAGTTACCTCCCGGAGCAGGGAAGGAACGAGCAGTACTTC
TRBV6-2/TRBV6-3	many	TRBD2	19	TRBJ2-2	CASSYQGLAGGPFAGELFF	TGTGCCAGCAGTTACCAGGGACTAGCGGGAGGGCCTTTCGCCGGGGAGCTGTTTTTT
TRBV28	NA	NA	14	TRBJ2-7	CASSLSPSAIQQYF	TGTGCCAGCAGTTTAAGCCCCTCGGCGATTCAGCAGTACTTC
TRBV28	many	NA	16	TRBJ2-5	CASTSPAAGGVETQYF	TGTGCCAGCACCTCCCCCGCGGCAGGGGGGGTTGAGACCCAGTACTTC
TRBV10-3	once	NA	15	TRBJ1-2	CAISEKSPRDYGYTF	TGTGCCATCAGTGAGAAGTCTCCCAGGGACTATGGCTACACCTTC
TRBV28	many	NA	13	TRBJ2-5	CASTQGHQETQYF	TGTGCCTCTACGCAGGGCCACCAAGAGACCCAGTACTTC
TRBV25-1	many	NA	14	TRBJ2-2	CASSRGSDTGELFF	TGTGCCAGCAGTCGGGGGTCGGACACCGGGGAGCTGTTTTTT
TRBV20-1	NA	TRBD1	13	TRBJ2-4	CSVRRGRGNIQYF	TGCAGTGTTCGAAGGGGGCGCGGGAACATTCAGTACTTC
TRBV3-1	NA	NA	18	TRBJ1-1	CASSQEDRATPLNTEAFF	TGTGCCAGCAGCCAAGAGGACAGAGCGACACCGTTGAACACTGAAGCTTTCTTT
TRBV20-1	many	NA	15	TRBJ2-7	CSARDRDTSSYEQYF	TGCAGTGCTAGGGACCGGGACACGAGTTCCTACGAGCAGTACTTC
TRBV4-1	many	NA	14	TRBJ2-4	CASSHHTLKNIQYF	TGCGCCAGCAGCCATCATACACTCAAAAACATTCAGTACTTC
TRBV7-8	many	NA	15	TRBJ2-7	CASSKLAEGGYEQYF	TGTGCCAGCAGCAAGTTGGCCGAAGGGGGTTACGAGCAGTACTTC
TRBV24-1	many	NA	12	TRBJ2-5	CATSGAAETQYF	TGTGCCACCAGTGGGGCAGCTGAGACCCAGTACTTC
TRBV9	NA	NA	17	TRBJ1-5	CASSSDTGTVSNQPQHF	TGTGCCAGCAGCTCAGACACCGGGACGGTAAGCAATCAGCCCCAGCATTTT
TRBV6-2/TRBV6-3	once	NA	13	TRBJ1-2	CASSVAGFSGYTF	TGTGCCAGCAGCGTAGCAGGTTTTTCTGGCTACACCTTC
TRBV12-5	many	TRBD2	16	TRBJ2-5	CASGLGLAGGVETQYF	TGTGCTAGTGGTCTTGGACTAGCGGGAGGAGTAGAGACCCAGTACTTC
TRBV9	many	TRBD2	16	TRBJ2-4	CASSAQDSGRYSIQYF	TGTGCCAGCAGCGCCCAGGATAGCGGGAGATATAGCATTCAGTACTTC
TRBV7-9	few	NA	12	TRBJ2-2	CASSLMNGELFF	TGTGCCAGCAGCTTAATGAACGGGGAGCTGTTTTTT
TRBV20-1	many	TRBD2	14	TRBJ2-4	CSAARGSGRGIKYF	TGCAGTGCGGCGCGTGGTAGCGGGAGGGGCATTAAGTACTTC
TRBV7-9	many	TRBD1	15	TRBJ2-2	CASSHRTGGTGELFF	TGTGCCAGCAGCCACAGGACAGGGGGCACCGGGGAGCTGTTTTTT
TRBV6-2/TRBV6-3	many	NA	13	TRBJ1-2	CASSWNRAGGYTF	TGTGCCAGCAGTTGGAACAGGGCCGGTGGCTACACCTTC